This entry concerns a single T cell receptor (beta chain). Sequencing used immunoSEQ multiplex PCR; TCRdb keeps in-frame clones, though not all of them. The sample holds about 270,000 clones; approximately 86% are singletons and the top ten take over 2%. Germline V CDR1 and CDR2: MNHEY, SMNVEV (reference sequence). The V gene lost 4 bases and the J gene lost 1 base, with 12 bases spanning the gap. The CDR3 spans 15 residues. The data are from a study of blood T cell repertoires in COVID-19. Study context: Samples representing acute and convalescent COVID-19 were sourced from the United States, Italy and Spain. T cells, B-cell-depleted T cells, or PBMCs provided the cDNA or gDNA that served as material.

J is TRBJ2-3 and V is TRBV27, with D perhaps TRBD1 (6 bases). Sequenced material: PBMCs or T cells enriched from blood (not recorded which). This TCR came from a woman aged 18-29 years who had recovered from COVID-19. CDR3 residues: CASSWGHSGTDTQYF. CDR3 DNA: TGTGCCAGCAGTTGGGGACACTCCGGCACAGATACGCAGTATTTT.